Below, 26 T cell receptor beta chains from the same sample are listed, as sequenced in a study of blood T cell repertoires in COVID-19 (dated by TCRdb to about 2020). Library method: the immunoSEQ multiplex PCR assay. Entries here come from immuneACCESS through TCRdb and include only in-frame sequences with V and J called. Some clones fail to appear in such tables; in the studies checked, an unresolved V gene covers under half of the shortfall, and the cause of the remainder is unknown. This sample is represented by about 57,000 clones; around 80% of them were singletons. The leading ten clones occupy 8.2% of the sample. The source material was peripheral blood. All receptors derive from a woman of 80 years or more with acute or convalescent COVID-19.

This clone is medium-sized within its sample. The chain carries TRBV27 and TRBJ2-2; D uncertain. The CDR3 totals 13 residues. The ends were cut back, 5 bases at V and 0 bases at J, with 4 bases in the middle. Per the germline V gene, CDR1 is MNHEY and CDR2 is SMNVEV (reference sequence). Here the CDR3 reads CASSQANTGELFF. The CDR3 DNA reads TGTGCCAGCAGTCAGGCGAACACCGGGGAGCTGTTTTTT.

The chain joins TRBV5-1 to TRBJ2-1; D is possibly TRBD2 (6 bases). Germline V lookup: CDR1 SGHRS, CDR2 YFSETQ. The V gene lost 2 bases and the J gene lost 0 bases, with 9 bases spanning the gap. This CDR3 contains 15 residues. The CDR3 region is CASSFGGGSYNEQFF. DNA of the CDR3: TGCGCCAGCAGCTTCGGGGGAGGCTCCTACAATGAGCAGTTCTTC.

V and J are TRBV3-1 (or the pseudogene TRBV3-2) and TRBJ1-6; perhaps TRBD1 as D (5 bases). From germline, CDR1 is LGHDT and CDR2 YNNKEL (reference sequence). Trimming removed 3 bases at V and 7 bases at J, with 10 bases between. This CDR3 has 14 amino acids. The CDR3 DNA reads as TGTGCCAGCAGCCAGTATAGGGGCAATTCACCCCTCCACTTT. Encoded protein: CASSQYRGNSPLHF.

J is TRBJ1-3 and V is TRBV5-1, with D possibly being TRBD1 (5 bases). Trimming stripped 4 bases from V and 0 bases from J, with 17 bases between. Germline lookup yields CDR1 SGHRS and CDR2 YFSETQ. The CDR3 has 17 residues. DNA of the CDR3: TGCGCCAGCAGCCGTTACTCAGGGCTAGACTCTGGAAACACCATATATTTT. It yields the protein CASSRYSGLDSGNTIYF. The full variable domain, its missing parts supplied by reference TRBV5-1 and TRBJ1-3, is KAGVTQTPRYLIKTRGQQVTLSCSPISGHRSVSWYQQTPGQGLQFLFEYFSETQRNKGNFPGRFSGRQFSNSRSEMNVSTLELGDSALYLCASSRYSGLDSGNTIYFGEGSWLTVV.

The chain couples TRBV12-3 or TRBV12-4 to TRBJ2-2; D is undetermined. CDR3 size: 12 residues. The V gene lost 3 bases and the J gene lost 7 bases, with 6 bases spanning the gap. CDR3 sequence reads: CASSFSSGELFF. The CDR3 coding sequence is TGTGCCAGCAGTTTTTCCAGCGGGGAGCTGTTTTTT.

V gene TRBV6-5 combines with J gene TRBJ2-1, with 10 bases aligning to TRBD2. The CDR3 has 15 amino acids. The germline V gene has CDR1 MNHEY and CDR2 SVGAGI. V lost 6 bases to trimming and J lost 4 bases; unmatched junction nucleotides: 6. Here the CDR3 DNA reads TGTGCCAGCAGACCGAGCGGGGGGGCGTACAATGAGCAGTTCTTC. Translation: CASRPSGGAYNEQFF.

This clone appeared once. The V gene is TRBV10-2, the J gene TRBJ2-7; TRBD1 aligns across 7 bases. Germline CDR1 WSHSY, CDR2 SAAADI. The CDR3 sequence is 15 residues long. Trimming at V came to 0 bases and at J to 2 bases, leaving 4 bases not matched to a gene. CDR3: CASSESNRGTYEQYF. The CDR3 nucleotides read TGCGCCAGCAGTGAGTCGAACAGGGGAACCTACGAGCAGTACTTC.

The chain recombines TRBV12-3 or TRBV12-4 with TRBJ2-2, with no clear D. CDR3 length: 13 residues. The V end lost 6 bases, the J end lost 2 bases, and 7 bases lay between the germline ends. This CDR3 reads CASSSTNTGELFF. For the CDR3, the DNA is TGTGCCAGCAGCTCTACCAACACCGGGGAGCTGTTTTTT.

V is TRBV28 and J is TRBJ1-1; D unresolved. Per the germline V gene, CDR1 is MDHEN and CDR2 is SYDVKM. Trimming removed 3 bases at V and 5 bases at J, with 4 bases between. The CDR3 runs to 11 residues. Written as DNA, the CDR3 is TGTGCCAGCAGTTTCCAGACTGAAGCTTTCTTT. As protein: CASSFQTEAFF.

On this clone itself: This sample also contains other DNA sequences that code for the same CDR3. The chain couples TRBV2 to TRBJ2-7; 7 nucleotides line up with TRBD1. Germline CDR1 SNHLY, CDR2 FYNNEI. There are 11 residues in the CDR3. Trimming removed 9 bases from V and 4 bases from J; junction bases left unmatched: 3. The CDR3 sequence: CASNRGYEQYF. As DNA, the CDR3 is TGTGCCAGTAACAGGGGATACGAGCAGTACTTC.

This chain joins TRBV29-1 and TRBJ2-2; 10 bases agree with TRBD1. V gave up 7 bases and J gave up 7 bases; unmatched junction bases: 15. Germline CDR1 SQVTM, CDR2 ANQGSEA. This CDR3 has 16 residues. The CDR3 nucleotides are TGCAGCGCGACATCCGGGACAGGGGTTGATGGCGGGGAGCTGTTTTTT. It yields the protein CSATSGTGVDGGELFF.

Remarks on this clone: An end of the junction differs from the germline gene, which may be a read error. Other DNA sequences from this sample encode an identical CDR3 as well. This rearrangement joins TRBV3-1 (or the pseudogene TRBV3-2) to TRBJ2-1; D is ambiguous. The germline V gene encodes CDR1 LGHDT and CDR2 YNNKEL (reference sequence). The CDR3 runs 12 residues. The CDR3 sequence: CASSQSYNEQFF. In nucleotides, the CDR3 is TGTGCCAGCAGCCAATCCTATAATGAGCAGTTCTTC.

This chain joins TRBV19 and TRBJ1-2, with D maybe TRBD1 (6 bases). There are 14 residues in the CDR3. Germline values: CDR1 LNHDA, CDR2 SQIVND (reference sequence). V was clipped by 3 bases and J by 4 bases, with 12 bases between them. Written as DNA, the CDR3 is TGTGCCAGTAGTATTCACAGGGCTGGCTATGGCTACACCTTC. Translating it yields CASSIHRAGYGYTF.

The chain recombines TRBV30 with TRBJ2-1, with TRBD2 matching over 16 bases. The CDR3 contains 20 residues. V shed 0 bases, J shed 6 bases, and the junction held 14 bases outside the gene matches. Per germline, CDR1 GTSNPN and CDR2 SVGIG (reference sequence). This CDR3 reads CAWSVLSGTSGRARGNEQFF. The DNA of the CDR3 is TGTGCCTGGAGTGTACTGAGTGGGACTAGCGGGAGGGCCCGAGGCAATGAGCAGTTCTTC.

The chain has TRBV3-1 (or the pseudogene TRBV3-2) and TRBJ2-7, with D hard to call. The CDR3 has 14 residues. V lost 0 bases and J lost 1, with 7 bases in between. Germline V lookup: CDR1 LGHDT, CDR2 YNNKEL (reference sequence). The CDR3 reads CASSQDPVSYEQYF. CDR3 sequence (DNA): TGTGCCAGCAGCCAAGATCCGGTGTCCTACGAGCAGTACTTC.

This rearrangement joins TRBV27 to TRBJ1-5; TRBD1 aligns across 8 bases. The ends lost 5 bases at V and 4 bases at J; junction bases unmatched: 10. The germline CDR1 and CDR2 sequences are MNHEY and SMNVEV (reference sequence). This CDR3 has 16 residues. The CDR3 DNA follows: TGTGCCAGCAGTCCCAACCCCAGGGGGCCAAATCAGCCCCAGCATTTT. Amino acids: CASSPNPRGPNQPQHF.

The table lists this clone with a few counts. J is TRBJ1-1 and V is TRBV5-1, with no clear D. V lost 4 bases and J lost 4, with 5 bases in between. The CDR3 consists of 11 residues. Germline CDR1 SGHRS, CDR2 YFSETQ. Here the CDR3 reads CASSPGTEAFF. CDR3 DNA: TGCGCCAGCAGCCCCGGCACTGAAGCTTTCTTT.

This clone was picked up one time. The chain has TRBV5-6 and TRBJ1-2, with TRBD1 matching 7 bases. CDR3 length: 13 amino acids. Trimming took 5 bases from V and 7 from J; bases not matched to a gene: 8. The germline V gene has CDR1 SGHDT and CDR2 YYEEEE. In nucleotides, the CDR3 is TGTGCCAGCAGACCCTGGGGGACAGCTGGCTACACCTTC. Its translation: CASRPWGTAGYTF.

This clone has at least ten counts. V and J are TRBV27 and TRBJ2-1, with 8 bases fitting TRBD1. The CDR3 spans 13 residues. Germline trimming cut 7 bases from V and 5 bases from J; bases unmatched to any gene: 4. Germline V gene sequence: CDR1 MNHEY, CDR2 SMNVEV (reference sequence). The CDR3 loop is CASTGGFHNEQFF. CDR3 in DNA: TGTGCCAGCACAGGGGGCTTCCACAATGAGCAGTTCTTC.

This sequence joins TRBV27 and TRBJ2-3, with D tentatively TRBD2 (6 bases). Germline values: CDR1 MNHEY, CDR2 SMNVEV (reference sequence). The CDR3 is 15 amino acids. Trimming stripped 5 bases from V and 1 base from J, with 13 bases between. CDR3 sequence reads: CASSRPGGGTDTQYF. DNA of the CDR3: TGTGCCAGCAGTCGCCCCGGGGGTGGCACAGATACGCAGTATTTT.

The V and J genes are TRBV12-3 or TRBV12-4 and TRBJ2-3, with D hard to call. The V and J ends lost 8 bases and 7 bases respectively, with 10 bases between them. The length of the CDR3 is 11 residues. CDR3 nucleotides: TGTGCCAGCGAGAGAGCCAATACGCAGTATTTT. Translated, it gives CASERANTQYF.

The chain has TRBV29-1 and TRBJ2-2, with a possible D match to TRBD1 (6 bases). The CDR3 is 15 residues long. Germline-derived CDR1 and CDR2 are SQVTM and ANQGSEA. V lost 0 bases and J 1 base, leaving 9 bases between the germline ends. The CDR3: CSVEEGTMNTGELFF. In nucleotides, the CDR3 is TGCAGCGTTGAAGAAGGGACAATGAACACCGGGGAGCTGTTTTTT.

This clone was picked up one time. The rearrangement joins TRBV7-5 to TRBJ1-1; the listed D gene, TRBD1, was not tested against the DNA. TRBV7-5 is shown as a pseudogene. This CDR3 has 13 residues. The CDR3 coding sequence is TGTGTCAGAAGCTCGCTGGACAGGGGGCTTGCTTTCTTT. This encodes CVRSSLDRGLAFF.

V is TRBV3-1 (or the pseudogene TRBV3-2) and J is TRBJ1-2, with D possibly matching TRBD1 (6 bases). Germline lookup yields CDR1 LGHDT and CDR2 YNNKEL (reference sequence). The V end lost 1 base, the J end lost 7 bases, and 13 bases lay between the germline ends. The CDR3 sequence is 14 residues long. The CDR3 DNA is TGTGCCAGCAGCCAAGCTGGGGGCGCGATTGGCTACACCTTC. Protein product: CASSQAGGAIGYTF.

In this sample, this clone turned up once. The V gene is TRBV9, the J gene TRBJ1-5; 7 positions match TRBD1. Germline CDR1 is SGDLS and CDR2 is YYNGEE. The CDR3 is 15 residues long. The J segment lost 4 bases and the V segment lost 0 bases, leaving 4 bases of the junction unmatched. The CDR3 reads CASSVAGQNNQPQHF. The CDR3 DNA reads as TGTGCCAGCAGCGTAGCGGGACAGAATAATCAGCCCCAGCATTTT. Looking up the rest from reference TRBV9 and TRBJ1-5 gives the full variable domain: DSGVTQTPKHLITATGQRVTLRCSPRSGDLSVYWYQQSLDQGLQFLIQYYNGEERAKGNILERFSAQQFPDLHSELNLSSLELGDSALYFCASSVAGQNNQPQHFGDGTRLSIL.

V is TRBV4-1 and J is TRBJ2-2; tentative D call: TRBD2 (6 bases). The ends were cut back, 0 bases at V and 0 bases at J, with 14 bases in the middle. The CDR3 length is 18 residues. Germline lookup yields CDR1 MGHRA and CDR2 YSYEKL. DNA for the CDR3: TGCGCCAGCAGCCAAGATCAAGGCGGGGCCCCGAACACCGGGGAGCTGTTTTTT. This sequence encodes CASSQDQGGAPNTGELFF.